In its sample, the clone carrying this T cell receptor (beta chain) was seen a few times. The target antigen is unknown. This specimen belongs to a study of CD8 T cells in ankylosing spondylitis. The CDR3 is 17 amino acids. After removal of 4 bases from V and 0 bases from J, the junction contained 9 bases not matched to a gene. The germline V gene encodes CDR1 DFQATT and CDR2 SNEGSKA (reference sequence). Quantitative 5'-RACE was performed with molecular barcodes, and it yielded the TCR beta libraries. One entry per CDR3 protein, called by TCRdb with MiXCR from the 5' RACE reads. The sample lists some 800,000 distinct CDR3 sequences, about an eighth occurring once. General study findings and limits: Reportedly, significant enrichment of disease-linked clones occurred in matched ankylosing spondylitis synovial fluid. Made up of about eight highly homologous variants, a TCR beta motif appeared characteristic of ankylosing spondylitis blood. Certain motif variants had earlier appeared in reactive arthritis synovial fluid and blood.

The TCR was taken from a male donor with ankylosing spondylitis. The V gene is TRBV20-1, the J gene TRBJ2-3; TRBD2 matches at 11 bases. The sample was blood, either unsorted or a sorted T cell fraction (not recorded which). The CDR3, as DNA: TGCAGTGCTACTTCTCCCTTAGCGGGAGGGAGCACAGATACGCAGTATTTT. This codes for CSATSPLAGGSTDTQYF.